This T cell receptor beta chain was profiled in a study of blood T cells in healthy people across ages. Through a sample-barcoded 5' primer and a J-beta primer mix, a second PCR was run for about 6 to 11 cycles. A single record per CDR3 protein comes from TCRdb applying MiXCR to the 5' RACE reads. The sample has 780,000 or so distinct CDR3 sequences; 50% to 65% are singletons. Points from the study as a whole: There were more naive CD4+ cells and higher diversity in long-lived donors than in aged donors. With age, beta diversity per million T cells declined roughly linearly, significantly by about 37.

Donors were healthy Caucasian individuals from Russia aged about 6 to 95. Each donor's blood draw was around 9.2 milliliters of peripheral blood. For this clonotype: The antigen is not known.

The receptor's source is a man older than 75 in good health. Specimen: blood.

Here the CDR3 DNA reads TGTGCCAGCAGCTTAGGGGCTAGCGGGCCCCCCAATGAGCAGTACTTC. Amino acids: CASSLGASGPPNEQYF. V gene TRBV7-2 combines with J gene TRBJ2-5, with 8 bases fitting TRBD2. Trimming took 1 base from V and 11 from J; bases not matched to a gene: 15. Germline V gene sequence: CDR1 SGHTA, CDR2 FQGNSA. This CDR3 region has 16 residues.